The 10 T cell receptor beta chains below were found in one sample sequenced in a study of cytomegalovirus exposure and HLA in healthy donors. The repertoire was sequenced with immunoSEQ multiplex PCR; TCRdb's copy has only in-frame clones and lacks some. The table shows about 120,000 clones, with approximately 92% occurring only once. Sequencing used PBMCs. These receptors were collected from a woman aged 18-29 years in good health and CMV-seronegative.

The J gene is TRBJ1-1, the V gene TRBV7-9, with 7 bases lining up with TRBD1. The CDR3 loop spans 13 amino acids. The germline CDR1 and CDR2 sequences are SEHNR and FQNEAQ (reference sequence). V shed 8 bases and J 5 bases; nucleotides not matched to a gene: 8. The CDR3 coding sequence is TGTGCCAGCGGTCAGGGGGGCGGTACTGAAGCTTTCTTT. Its protein is CASGQGGGTEAFF.

The chain has TRBV6-4 and TRBJ2-1, with 8 bases lining up with TRBD2. This CDR3 is 15 amino acids long. Germline loops: CDR1 MRHNA, CDR2 SNTAGT. The V gene end was trimmed by 7 bases and the J gene end by 0 bases; junction bases not matched to a gene: 5. The DNA of the CDR3 is TGTGCCAGCAACTTTAGCGGGAACTCCTACAATGAGCAGTTCTTC. It translates to CASNFSGNSYNEQFF.

The chain has TRBV7-2 and TRBJ1-5; 7 nucleotides match TRBD1. The CDR3 has 15 amino acids. Germline CDR1 SGHTA, CDR2 FQGNSA. Trimming cost V 4 bases and J 2 bases; bases outside gene matches: 5. The CDR3 loop reads CASSWTGTGNQPQHF. The CDR3, as DNA: TGTGCCAGCAGCTGGACCGGGACAGGCAATCAGCCCCAGCATTTT.

The chain uses TRBV7-2 and TRBJ2-3; no definite D call. There are 18 residues in the CDR3. Trimming stripped 5 bases from V and 2 bases from J, with 23 bases between. Per the germline V gene, CDR1 is SGHTA and CDR2 is FQGNSA. The chain's CDR3 is CASSGPSRVALHTDTQYF. The CDR3 DNA is TGTGCCAGCAGCGGCCCGTCGCGAGTTGCACTACACACAGATACGCAGTATTTT.

The chain links TRBV2 to TRBJ1-1; D remains unclear. The germline V gene has CDR1 SNHLY and CDR2 FYNNEI. This CDR3 spans 14 amino acids. Trimming left V 8 bases short and J 2 bases short, with 15 bases between. The CDR3 bases are TGTGCCAGCGATCATATGGCAGGTAACACTGAAGCTTTCTTT. This translates into CASDHMAGNTEAFF. Together with reference TRBV2 and TRBJ1-1, the CDR3 gives the full variable domain: EPEVTQTPSHQVTQMGQEVILRCVPISNHLYFYWYRQILGQKVEFLVSFYNNEISEKSEIFDDQFSVERPDGSNFTLKIRSTKLEDSAMYFCASDHMAGNTEAFFGQGTRLTVV.

The chain joins TRBV11-2 to TRBJ1-3; D is unclear. This CDR3 has 14 residues. V lost 0 bases, J lost 4 bases, and 7 bases lay in between. Germline-derived CDR1 and CDR2 are SGHAT and FQNNGV. The CDR3 loop reads CASSLDEAGNTIYF. CDR3 nucleotide sequence: TGTGCCAGCAGCTTAGATGAGGCAGGAAACACCATATATTTT.

This clone turned up a few times. V and J are TRBV7-8 and TRBJ1-4; maybe TRBD1 (5 bases). CDR3 length equals 13 residues. The germline V gene encodes CDR1 SGHVS and CDR2 FQNEAQ. V lost 3 bases, J lost 12 bases, and 14 bases lay in between. In DNA, the CDR3 is TGTGCCAGCAGCTTGGGGCTTATTCAAGAACTGTTTTTT. Translating it yields CASSLGLIQELFF.

This chain connects TRBV15 to TRBJ1-2; no firm D call. Between the trimmed V and J ends, which lost 1 base and 2 bases, there was a span of 23 bases. The CDR3 length is 19 residues. The V gene's germline CDR1 is LNHNV and CDR2 YYDKDF (reference sequence). CDR3 protein: CATSRGLGSTGSGNYGYTF. In nucleotides, the CDR3 is TGTGCCACCAGCAGAGGCTTAGGGTCTACGGGTTCGGGGAACTATGGCTACACCTTC.

The rearrangement joins TRBV6-5 to TRBJ1-3; D gene uncertain. The CDR3 consists of 13 residues. Germline CDR1 MNHEY, CDR2 SVGAGI. V was pared by 2 bases and J by 8 bases, with 10 bases between. The CDR3 DNA reads as TGTGCCAGCAGTTACACGGCGGAGGACACCATATATTTT. Translating it yields CASSYTAEDTIYF.

The chain combines TRBV19 with TRBJ1-2; D ambiguous. V was clipped by 5 bases and J by 6 bases, with 16 bases between them. Germline assignment: CDR1 LNHDA and CDR2 SQIVND (reference sequence). The CDR3 is 14 amino acids. The CDR3 spells CASSPRHRKDGYTF. The CDR3 region has the DNA TGTGCCAGTAGTCCGAGACACCGGAAGGATGGCTACACCTTC.